One sample yielded the 2 T cell receptor beta chains listed below, sequenced in a study of Ad26.COV2.S vaccination and SARS-CoV-2 variants. The assay was immunoSEQ multiplex PCR, and TCRdb's table has in-frame clones only and misses some. The table has more than 300,000 clones, about 89% seen once. Treatment specified: around 19 received Ad26.COV2.S at low or high dose, single or two shots; several received placebo; per-sample allocation not given. Sample collection was performed on day 63 after the first vaccine or placebo injection. Source: peripheral blood, taken in a trial of Ad26.COV2.S vaccine versus placebo. All receptors derive from a person between 18 and 65 years old who received the Ad26.COV2.S COVID-19 vaccine or a placebo.

V gene TRBV3-1 (or the pseudogene TRBV3-2) combines with J gene TRBJ1-1, with TRBD1 identical over 7 bases. The germline CDR1 and CDR2 sequences are LGHDT and YNNKEL (reference sequence). The CDR3 covers 15 residues. V dropped 1 base and J dropped 6; count of bases not matched to a gene: 8. CDR3 amino acids: CASSQADRKGPEAFF. The CDR3 nucleotides are TGTGCCAGCAGCCAAGCGGACAGGAAGGGGCCTGAAGCTTTCTTT.

The V call is TRBV3-1 (or the pseudogene TRBV3-2), the J call TRBJ1-4; maybe TRBD1 (5 bases). This CDR3 has 16 residues. V gave up 0 bases and J gave up 3 bases, with 11 bases separating them. The germline V gene encodes CDR1 LGHDT and CDR2 YNNKEL (reference sequence). The CDR3 spells CASSQEIGTPNEKLFF. The CDR3, as DNA: TGTGCCAGCAGCCAAGAGATTGGGACGCCTAATGAAAAACTGTTTTTT.